These 19 T cell receptor beta chains share one sample of origin, sequenced in a study of T-cell reconstitution after alpha-beta-depleted transplantation in children. Library preparation (for TCRbeta) was performed with unique molecular identifiers. TCRdb used MiXCR to reprocess the PCR reads, holding one entry per CDR3 protein. The sample includes 25,000 to 30,000 distinct CDR3 sequences, roughly 6.3% of them seen just once. Sequencing was performed on PBMCs, mostly from graft donor cells, taken 180 days after TCRalphabeta/CD19-depleted stem cell transplant. These receptors originate from a male patient younger than 18 who had a stem cell transplant for acute myeloid leukemia, so the T cells may come from the graft donor.

This clonotype has ten or more counts. J is TRBJ1-5 and V is TRBV6-5; TRBD1 is a possible D gene (5 bases). V was trimmed by 8 bases and J by 5 bases, leaving 13 bases between them. The CDR3 runs 13 residues. Germline V gene data show CDR1 as MNHEY and CDR2 as SVGAGI. For the CDR3, the DNA is TGTGCCAGCCAGTCCGGGGGGGATCAGCCCCAGCATTTT. The encoded protein is CASQSGGDQPQHF.

This clonotype was observed many times. This chain joins TRBV10-3 and TRBJ2-7; 9 bases agree with TRBD1. The CDR3 is 15 residues long. Germline CDR1 reads ENHRY; CDR2 reads SYGVKD. The junction had 8 bases not matched to a gene; V was cut back by 1 base and J by 7 bases. CDR3 loop: CAISELGQGGPEQYF. The CDR3, as DNA: TGTGCCATCAGTGAGTTGGGACAGGGTGGGCCTGAGCAGTACTTC.

This clonotype was counted a few times. The rearrangement uses TRBV12-3 or TRBV12-4 and TRBJ2-2; 9 positions agree with TRBD1. The CDR3 length is 18 residues. The DNA for the CDR3 is TGTACCTTCAGTTTAGCAGCCCCGGGACAGGGCGTAACCGGGGAGCTGTTTTTT. Its translation: CTFSLAAPGQGVTGELFF.

The chain combines TRBV12-3 or TRBV12-4 with TRBJ1-1; D gene unclear. This CDR3 has 16 amino acids. Deletions cut 2 bases from V and 5 bases from J, with 18 bases between. CDR3 bases: TGTGCCAGCAGTTTAAGGGCCACGGGGAAGTGGACTGAAGCTTTCTTT. As protein: CASSLRATGKWTEAFF.

This clonotype occurred many times. The V gene is TRBV2, the J gene TRBJ2-7, with 8 bases matching TRBD1. Germline-derived CDR1 and CDR2 are SNHLY and FYNNEI. With 0 bases clipped from V and 4 bases from J, the junction kept 11 bases outside the gene matches. The CDR3 sequence is 17 residues long. In DNA form, the CDR3 reads TGTGCCAGCAGTGAAGCAAAGGGGCAGGGGGCGCGTTACGAGCAGTACTTC. This codes for CASSEAKGQGARYEQYF.

This clonotype was recorded at least ten times. The gene calls are TRBV28 and TRBJ1-2; D not resolved. The CDR3 runs to 10 residues. V lost 6 bases, J lost 3 bases, and 2 bases lay in between. Per germline, CDR1 MDHEN and CDR2 SYDVKM. The CDR3 nucleotides are TGTGCCAGCAGAGACTATGGCTACACCTTC. This sequence encodes CASRDYGYTF.

This clonotype was seen many times. The chain has TRBV20-1 and TRBJ2-7; D is uncertain. V dropped 4 bases and J dropped 5 bases, with 12 bases sitting between them. This CDR3 has 12 amino acids. Germline CDR1 is DFQATT and CDR2 is SNEGSKA (reference sequence). CDR3 region: CSAKDPPDEQYF. The CDR3 DNA reads as TGCAGTGCTAAGGACCCTCCCGACGAGCAGTACTTC.

This clonotype was seen many times. The chain is built from TRBV12-3 or TRBV12-4 and TRBJ1-2; 9 bases align to TRBD1. V gave up 6 bases and J gave up 3 bases; unmatched junction bases: 5. This CDR3 has 14 residues. CDR3 sequence reads: CASSFRDRDYGYTF. DNA for the CDR3: TGTGCCAGCAGCTTCCGGGACAGGGACTATGGCTACACCTTC.

This clonotype was detected ten times or more. The V and J genes are TRBV19 and TRBJ2-4, with TRBD2 matching over 10 bases. This CDR3 is 16 amino acids long. CDR1 LNHDA and CDR2 SQIVND come from the germline V gene (reference sequence). V trimming: 5 bases; J trimming: 2 bases; junction bases outside the gene matches: 6. CDR3 in amino acids: CASSPKRGGTKNIQYF. As DNA, the CDR3 is TGTGCCAGTAGTCCCAAGCGGGGGGGCACCAAAAACATTCAGTACTTC.

CDR3 bases: TGTGCCAGCAGCCCCATTGTCGCATCGGGACAGGGGAGCGGGGCCAACGTCCTGACTTTC. Its protein product is CASSPIVASGQGSGANVLTF. The chain links TRBV4-2 to TRBJ2-6, with TRBD1 identical over 10 bases. Looked up from germline, CDR1 is LGHNA and CDR2 is YNFKEQ. V lost 4 bases, J lost 4 bases, and 16 bases stayed unmatched. CDR3 length: 20 residues.

This clonotype was observed at least ten times. The chain carries TRBV7-2 and TRBJ2-7, with 11 bases fitting TRBD2. Trimming removed 2 bases from V and 9 bases from J; junction bases left unmatched: 12. This CDR3 region has 16 residues. The germline gives CDR1 SGHTA, CDR2 FQGNSA. CDR3 sequence (DNA): TGTGCCAGCAGCTTATTTAGCGCTAGCGGGAGGACCCCGCAGTACTTC. Its protein product is CASSLFSASGRTPQYF.

This clonotype ranks as medium-sized. The CDR3: CASSASTLGVKNEQFF. The CDR3 DNA reads TGTGCCAGCAGTGCCTCGACACTAGGGGTGAAGAATGAGCAGTTCTTC. The J gene is TRBJ2-1, the V gene TRBV28; possibly TRBD1 or TRBD2 for D (5 bases each). The germline V gene has CDR1 MDHEN and CDR2 SYDVKM. CDR3 length: 16 amino acids. The V gene lost 5 bases and the J gene lost 7 bases, with 21 bases spanning the gap.

This clonotype was detected ten times or more. This chain joins TRBV20-1 and TRBJ2-5; 11 positions match TRBD2. The CDR3 loop spans 15 amino acids. Germline V gene data show CDR1 as DFQATT and CDR2 as SNEGSKA (reference sequence). The junction had 10 bases not matched to a gene; V was cut back by 6 bases and J by 4 bases. CDR3 loop: CSARISGRAGETQYF. DNA of the CDR3: TGCAGTGCCCGGATTAGCGGGAGGGCCGGAGAGACCCAGTACTTC.

This clonotype is classed as medium-sized (0.01 to 0.1%). The chain carries TRBV4-2 and TRBJ2-1; 10 nucleotides align to TRBD1. CDR1 and CDR2 (germline): LGHNA, YNFKEQ. The V segment lost 0 bases and the J segment 3 bases; nucleotides outside the gene matches: 5. CDR3 length: 17 residues. The CDR3 bases are TGTGCCAGCAGCCAAGATCGGGACAGGGGTTTCTACAATGAGCAGTTCTTC. Translated: CASSQDRDRGFYNEQFF.

The rearrangement links TRBV5-4 to TRBJ2-2; no definite D call. CDR3 length equals 13 residues. The V gene's germline CDR1 is SGHNT and CDR2 YYREEE (reference sequence). In DNA, the CDR3 is TGTGCTTCCAGTGGCCCGAACACCGGGGAGCTGTTTTTT. Its translation is CASSGPNTGELFF.

This clonotype was recorded many times. J is TRBJ2-5 and V is TRBV7-2; TRBD2 matches at 10 bases. Germline trimming cut 5 bases from V and 3 bases from J; bases unmatched to any gene: 9. CDR1 SGHTA and CDR2 FQGNSA come from the germline V gene. The length of the CDR3 is 16 residues. This CDR3 is CASSTRRLAGEETQYF. For the CDR3, the DNA is TGTGCCAGCAGCACCCGGAGACTAGCGGGTGAAGAGACCCAGTACTTC. Based on the CDR3 plus reference TRBV7-2 and TRBJ2-5, the full variable domain is GAGVSQSPSNKVTEKGKDVELRCDPISGHTALYWYRQSLGQGLEFLIYFQGNSAPDKSGLPSDRFSAERTGGSVSTLTIQRTQQEDSAVYLCASSTRRLAGEETQYFGPGTRLLVL.

Ten or more counts support this clonotype. As the CDR3 is not closed by the conserved phenylalanine or tryptophan, this likely results from a read error. The limits of the CDR3 on the DNA are not certain, so only TCRdb's listed CDR3 is given. The rearrangement joins TRBV20-1 to TRBJ2-7; the DNA was not used to check the table's D call, TRBD2. Both ends counted, the CDR3 spans 11 residues. Germline CDR1 reads DFQATT; CDR2 reads SNEGSKA (reference sequence). The CDR3 region is CSAGGGLAAPL.

This clonotype was detected ten times or more. The gene calls are TRBV4-1 and TRBJ2-1; 8 bases are shared with TRBD2. After removal of 2 bases from V and 2 bases from J, the junction contained 8 bases not matched to a gene. Germline CDR1 and CDR2: MGHRA and YSYEKL. The CDR3 sequence is 17 residues long. The CDR3 is CASSQPRTSGAYNEQFF. In DNA form, the CDR3 reads TGCGCCAGCAGCCAACCCCGTACTAGCGGAGCCTACAATGAGCAGTTCTTC.

This clonotype appeared many times. V and J are TRBV30 and TRBJ1-1, with TRBD1 matching over 7 bases. Germline values: CDR1 GTSNPN, CDR2 SVGIG (reference sequence). The length of the CDR3 is 13 residues. After removal of 1 base from V and 5 bases from J, the junction contained 4 bases not matched to a gene. The DNA for the CDR3 is TGTGCCTGGAGTGGCAGGGGGGATACTGAAGCTTTCTTT. Its translation: CAWSGRGDTEAFF. Filled out from reference TRBV30 and TRBJ1-1, the complete variable domain reads SQTIHQWPATLVQPVGSPLSLECTVEGTSNPNLYWYRQAAGRGLQLLFYSVGIGQISSEVPQNLSASRPQDRQFILSSKKLLLSDSGFYLCAWSGRGDTEAFFGQGTRLTVV.